This TCR beta chain came from a study of blood T cell repertoires in COVID-19. Those who participated ranged in age from roughly 18 to 90 years and resided in about 24 US areas. Two negative PCRs, clearance, or symptom resolution had been documented for recovered Cohort 3 donors. Only in-frame clones appear in the TCRdb table, and some are missing; sequencing was by immunoSEQ multiplex PCR. The profile covers under 300,000 clones, with approximately 90% appearing a single time and less than 20% taken by the ten largest. Material: PBMCs or T cells enriched from blood (not recorded which). The TCR sequence derives from a man aged 18-30 years who had recovered from COVID-19.

CDR3 region: CASRFLATNEKLFF. DNA for the CDR3: TGCGCCAGCAGATTTCTTGCAACTAATGAAAAACTGTTTTTT. The chain carries TRBV5-1 and TRBJ1-4; D uncertain. Trimming removed 5 bases from V and 0 bases from J, with 8 bases in between. Germline lookup yields CDR1 SGHRS and CDR2 YFSETQ. The CDR3 covers 14 residues.